Following are 32 T cell receptor beta chains from one sample sequenced in a study of T cell repertoires in cytomegalovirus infection (dated by TCRdb to the late 2010s). Explained via the paper, the treatment or condition label denotes: in vitro stimulation with specific CMV peptide epitopes to enrich CMV-specific T cells. The listed sequencing device is Illumina HiSeq 1500. Through fastp at Q25 and MiXCR, TCRdb rebuilt clones from the public reads, retaining in-frame beta chains. Each CDR3 protein appears once, grouped with its most common genes and DNA. Recorded for this sample are 300,000 to 400,000 distinct CDR3 sequences; roughly 29% of them occurred a single time. Of the sample, over 15% is held by the ten largest clones. These receptors' targets are unknown. Sequencing used cultured PBMCs, obtained from culture after CMV antigen stimulation. These receptor sequences come from a human donor in good health (CMV status not recorded). Some clones in this sample may be carry-over from other donors' samples.

The sample holds one count of this clonotype. The CDR3 protein is CASSMTQVADTQYF. The CDR3 coding sequence is TGTGCCAGTAGTATGACTCAAGTCGCAGATACGCAGTATTTT. The chain has TRBV19 and TRBJ2-3; no firm D call. Trimming pared 3 bases from V and 4 bases from J, leaving 11 bases between. From germline, CDR1 is LNHDA and CDR2 SQIVND (reference sequence). The CDR3 runs to 14 residues.

This clonotype was seen a few times. V gene TRBV19 combines with J gene TRBJ2-1; 7 bases map to TRBD2. The CDR3 covers 15 residues. V lost 3 bases to trimming and J lost 7 bases; unmatched junction nucleotides: 9. Germline V gene sequence: CDR1 LNHDA, CDR2 SQIVND (reference sequence). The CDR3 reads CASSIGVAGINEQFF. Here the CDR3 DNA reads TGTGCCAGTAGTATTGGGGTAGCGGGTATTAATGAGCAGTTCTTC.

This chain connects TRBV6-6 to TRBJ1-1; D ambiguous. The CDR3 loop spans 15 amino acids. Germline V gives CDR1 MNHNY, CDR2 SVGAGI (reference sequence). The V and J ends lost 0 bases and 3 bases respectively, with 11 bases between them. The chain's CDR3 is CASSYSMSGHTEAFF. Here the CDR3 DNA reads TGTGCCAGCAGTTACTCGATGTCTGGGCACACTGAAGCTTTCTTT.

This clonotype showed up just a few times. This chain joins TRBV12-3 or TRBV12-4 and TRBJ2-1; D call uncertain. The V end was cut by 3 bases, the J end by 3 bases, with 15 bases between. The CDR3 sequence is 16 residues long. In DNA form, the CDR3 reads TGTGCCAGCAGTTTCTCAGTTCTGGCCAGCTACAATGAGCAGTTCTTC. Protein: CASSFSVLASYNEQFF.

The gene calls are TRBV7-6 and TRBJ1-1, with D possibly TRBD1 on 5 matching bases. The CDR3 length is 12 residues. Trimming cost V 5 bases and J 8 bases, with 12 bases left between them. The germline V gene has CDR1 SGHVS and CDR2 FNYEAQ. This CDR3 reads CASSPGTDEAFF. The CDR3 DNA sequence: TGTGCCAGCAGCCCGGGGACCGACGAAGCTTTCTTT.

The DNA of the CDR3 is TGTGCCAGCAGTTTTAGGGGACAGCGGCAAGAGACCCAGTACTTC. Amino acids: CASSFRGQRQETQYF. This sequence joins TRBV27 and TRBJ2-5; 7 bases fit TRBD1. Germline assignment: CDR1 MNHEY and CDR2 SMNVEV (reference sequence). This CDR3 contains 15 residues. The V gene end was trimmed by 3 bases and the J gene end by 2 bases; junction bases not matched to a gene: 6.

This clonotype was detected only a few times. The V and J genes are TRBV7-9 and TRBJ2-1; D gene ambiguous. Trimming took off 5 bases at V and 7 bases at J, with 18 bases between the two ends. The CDR3 has 15 amino acids. CDR1 and CDR2 (germline): SEHNR, FQNEAQ (reference sequence). This CDR3 is CASSMPGLSRNEQFF. In DNA form, the CDR3 reads TGTGCCAGCAGCATGCCCGGCCTCAGCAGGAATGAGCAGTTCTTC.

The rearrangement links TRBV7-9 to TRBJ1-1; no definite D call. This CDR3 has 14 amino acids. Germline V lookup: CDR1 SEHNR, CDR2 FQNEAQ (reference sequence). V was pared by 7 bases and J by 5 bases, with 17 bases between. CDR3 bases: TGTGCCAGCATACTAGAAGGAGGAGGAACTGAAGCTTTCTTT. Its translation is CASILEGGGTEAFF.

The V and J genes are TRBV7-2 and TRBJ1-3; possible D gene TRBD1, 6 bases. CDR3 length equals 14 residues. CDR1 is SGHTA and CDR2 is FQGNSA in the germline V gene. V was trimmed by 5 bases and J by 3 bases, leaving 11 bases between them. CDR3 in DNA: TGTGCCAGCAGCCTACAGGGTATTGGAAACACCATATATTTT. It is translated as CASSLQGIGNTIYF.

This clonotype was seen a handful of times. The genes are TRBV28 and TRBJ1-2; TRBD1 matches at 7 bases. Germline-derived CDR1 and CDR2 are MDHEN and SYDVKM. The CDR3 sequence is 12 residues long. The V gene end was trimmed by 6 bases and the J gene end by 8 bases; junction bases not matched to a gene: 6. In DNA, the CDR3 is TGTGCCAGCAGCCAGGGGGTCGTAGGCTACACCTTC. Its protein product is CASSQGVVGYTF.

In its sample, this clonotype was seen a few times. The gene calls are TRBV19 and TRBJ1-5; D call uncertain. V lost 3 bases, J lost 3 bases, and 12 bases lay in between. CDR3 length equals 15 residues. The germline V gene has CDR1 LNHDA and CDR2 SQIVND (reference sequence). In DNA, the CDR3 is TGTGCCAGTAGTATTCTAAGACAAAACAATCAGCCCCAGCATTTT. Translation gives CASSILRQNNQPQHF.

The J gene is TRBJ1-1, the V gene TRBV19, with 7 bases matching TRBD1. CDR1 and CDR2 (germline): LNHDA, SQIVND (reference sequence). The CDR3 is made up of 16 amino acids. The junction had 13 bases not matched to a gene; V was cut back by 7 bases and J by 2 bases. CDR3 sequence: CASTPPGTVTNTEAFF. The CDR3 DNA follows: TGTGCCAGTACCCCTCCCGGGACAGTCACTAACACTGAAGCTTTCTTT.

The chain has TRBV27 and TRBJ2-5; a weak D match, TRBD1 (5 bases). The length of the CDR3 is 13 residues. The ends were cut back, 6 bases at V and 5 bases at J, with 13 bases in the middle. Germline assignment: CDR1 MNHEY and CDR2 SMNVEV (reference sequence). CDR3 loop: CASSSQGMETQYF. The CDR3 bases are TGTGCCAGCAGCTCGCAGGGAATGGAGACCCAGTACTTC.

This clonotype was observed a few times. V is TRBV20-1 and J is TRBJ2-1; 9 nucleotides agree with TRBD1. This CDR3 is built from 16 residues. Per the germline V gene, CDR1 is DFQATT and CDR2 is SNEGSKA (reference sequence). Trimming removed 0 bases from V and 9 bases from J; junction bases left unmatched: 12. CDR3 in DNA: TGCAGTGCTAGAGATGTGCGGACAGGGGCCCTCGGTGAGCAGTTCTTC. Translating gives CSARDVRTGALGEQFF.

This clonotype was seen many times. The J gene is TRBJ2-5, the V gene TRBV11-3, with D perhaps assigned TRBD1 or TRBD2 (5 bases each). Looked up from germline, CDR1 is SGHNT and CDR2 is YENEEA. V gave up 5 bases and J gave up 5 bases, with 18 bases separating them. The CDR3 covers 15 residues. The CDR3, as DNA: TGTGCCAGCAGCGCCGGGACGGTGGGTCGGGAGACCCAGTACTTC. Translation: CASSAGTVGRETQYF.

This clonotype appeared a few times. This rearrangement joins TRBV7-4 to TRBJ1-1; a possible D gene is TRBD1 (6 bases). The CDR3 loop spans 14 amino acids. V was cut by 5 bases and J by 0 bases, with 10 bases left in between. Germline loops: CDR1 SGHVT, CDR2 SQSDAQ. CDR3 region: CASSVDRMNTEAFF. DNA of the CDR3: TGTGCCAGCAGCGTCGACAGGATGAACACTGAAGCTTTCTTT.

This clonotype was counted ten times or more. V gene TRBV7-6 combines with J gene TRBJ2-5; 8 bases match TRBD2. The V gene end was trimmed by 10 bases and the J gene end by 4 bases; junction bases not matched to a gene: 14. Per germline, CDR1 SGHVS and CDR2 FNYEAQ. The CDR3 runs 15 residues. The chain's CDR3 is CATRPGTREGETQYF. The CDR3 DNA reads as TGTGCCACCCGCCCCGGGACTAGGGAGGGAGAGACCCAGTACTTC.

This chain uses TRBV7-3 with TRBJ2-2; TRBD2 matches 9 bases. CDR1 is SGHTA, CDR2 FQGTGA, per germline. Trimming removed 5 bases from V and 5 bases from J; junction bases left unmatched: 9. The CDR3 consists of 16 residues. In DNA form, the CDR3 reads TGTGCCAGCAGCAAGACTAGCGGAGGGGGTACCGGGGAGCTGTTTTTT. Translated: CASSKTSGGGTGELFF.

This clonotype has more than one count but fewer than ten. One end of the junction varies from germline; a read error may be responsible. The chain is built from TRBV7-6 and TRBJ2-2; weak D call: TRBD2 (6 bases). In germline, CDR1 is SGHVS, CDR2 FNYEAQ. The CDR3 is 16 amino acids. For the CDR3, the DNA is TGTGCTAGCAGCCTTAATGCGGGATCGAACACCGGGGAGCTGTTTTTT. Residues: CASSLNAGSNTGELFF.

Note on this clonotype: The conserved phenylalanine or tryptophan is not found at the CDR3 terminus, so this likely reflects a read error. The chain is built from TRBV6-2 or TRBV6-3 and TRBJ1-5, with D perhaps TRBD1 (6 bases). The length of the CDR3 is 14 residues. V lost 6 bases to trimming and J lost 4 bases, with 13 bases between them. Germline CDR1 reads MNHEY; CDR2 reads SVGEGT. This CDR3 is CASSLLRGNQPQHS. The CDR3 DNA follows: TGTGCCAGCAGCCTACTCAGGGGAAATCAGCCCCAGCATTCT.

The chain carries TRBV7-2 and TRBJ1-2, with a weak D call TRBD1 (5 bases). This CDR3 is 14 amino acids long. CDR1 is SGHTA, CDR2 FQGNSA, per germline. With 5 bases removed from V and 1 base from J, the gap between germline ends came to 11 bases. The CDR3 sequence is CASSLLGGNYGYTF. For the CDR3, the DNA is TGTGCCAGCAGCCTCCTCGGGGGTAACTATGGCTACACCTTC.

This clonotype has more than one count but fewer than ten. The chain combines TRBV2 with TRBJ2-5, with TRBD1 matching 7 bases. CDR3 length: 15 residues. Germline loops: CDR1 SNHLY, CDR2 FYNNEI. J was trimmed by 2 bases and V by 6 bases; bases with no gene match: 9. CDR3: CASRETGTSQETQYF. CDR3 nucleotides: TGTGCCAGCAGGGAGACAGGGACCTCACAAGAGACCCAGTACTTC.

This clonotype has only a few counts. The chain carries TRBV7-2 and TRBJ2-4; D is ambiguous. This CDR3 is built from 13 residues. Trimming shortened V by 1 base and J by 6 bases, and 7 bases separated the two germline ends. Germline loops: CDR1 SGHTA, CDR2 FQGNSA. This CDR3 is CASSLGQLNIQYF. The CDR3, as DNA: TGTGCCAGCAGCTTAGGGCAGTTAAACATTCAGTACTTC.

This clonotype was seen ten or more times. This chain joins TRBV7-8 and TRBJ2-5, with TRBD1 matching over 8 bases. Losses at the gene ends were 4 bases for V and 3 bases for J; bases not matched to a gene: 4. This CDR3 is built from 14 residues. Germline CDR1 is SGHVS and CDR2 is FQNEAQ. The CDR3 region is CASSSPTGEETQYF. The CDR3 DNA is TGTGCCAGCAGCTCGCCGACAGGGGAAGAGACCCAGTACTTC.

This clonotype showed up just a few times. The chain recombines TRBV7-2 with TRBJ1-1; D unresolved. The germline V gene has CDR1 SGHTA and CDR2 FQGNSA. The CDR3 totals 15 residues. Between the trimmed V and J ends, which lost 5 bases and 3 bases, there was a span of 16 bases. The DNA of the CDR3 is TGTGCCAGCAGCCCCCAGTTACTTAAAGACACTGAAGCTTTCTTT. It codes for CASSPQLLKDTEAFF. Based on the CDR3 plus reference TRBV7-2 and TRBJ1-1, the full variable domain is GAGVSQSPSNKVTEKGKDVELRCDPISGHTALYWYRQSLGQGLEFLIYFQGNSAPDKSGLPSDRFSAERTGGSVSTLTIQRTQQEDSAVYLCASSPQLLKDTEAFFGQGTRLTVV.

A few counts support this clonotype. V and J are TRBV27 and TRBJ2-2, with D possibly TRBD2 on 6 matching bases. V was clipped by 4 bases and J by 0 bases, with 21 bases between them. Germline values: CDR1 MNHEY, CDR2 SMNVEV (reference sequence). The length of the CDR3 is 19 residues. CDR3 loop: CASSSYPGLSLANTGELFF. The CDR3 DNA sequence: TGTGCCAGCAGTTCTTATCCGGGACTCTCCTTAGCGAACACCGGGGAGCTGTTTTTT.

The chain uses TRBV27 and TRBJ2-1; the D gene could be TRBD1 or TRBD2 (5 bases each). CDR3 size: 13 residues. Per the germline V gene, CDR1 is MNHEY and CDR2 is SMNVEV (reference sequence). Trimming took off 5 bases at V and 5 bases at J, with 10 bases between the two ends. CDR3 DNA sequence: TGTGCCAGCAGTCCCGGGACCCACAATGAGCAGTTCTTC. Protein product: CASSPGTHNEQFF.

A word on this clonotype: One base away lies a much larger clone, so this may be a sequencing read error. The rearrangement uses TRBV11-2 and TRBJ2-5, with D unclear. The CDR3 totals 13 residues. Germline V lookup: CDR1 SGHAT, CDR2 FQNNGV. Trimming cost V 1 base and J 0 bases, with 3 bases left between them. The DNA for the CDR3 is TGTGCCAGCAGCTTAGGGCACCAAGAGACCCAGTACTTC. Residues: CASSLGHQETQYF.

This clonotype was seen a few times. The chain employs TRBV20-1 and TRBJ1-6, with D perhaps TRBD1 (5 bases). V shed 3 bases and J shed 6 bases, with 12 bases lying between them. The CDR3 is 14 residues long. Germline CDR1 DFQATT, CDR2 SNEGSKA (reference sequence). The CDR3 loop is CSARGTGANSPLHF. The CDR3 nucleotides read TGCAGTGCTAGGGGGACGGGTGCTAATTCACCCCTCCACTTT.

This clonotype was observed a handful of times. The gene calls are TRBV15 and TRBJ2-1; D is undetermined. The CDR3 consists of 13 residues. Germline V gene data show CDR1 as LNHNV and CDR2 as YYDKDF (reference sequence). Trimming removed 0 bases from V and 9 bases from J, with 9 bases in between. CDR3 in amino acids: CATSRDSMGEQFF. Written as DNA, the CDR3 is TGTGCCACCAGCAGAGATTCCATGGGTGAGCAGTTCTTC.

This clonotype was detected a few times. The chain joins TRBV7-3 to TRBJ2-2; D is ambiguous. The germline V gene encodes CDR1 SGHTA and CDR2 FQGTGA. The CDR3 spans 14 residues. The V and J ends lost 6 bases and 4 bases respectively, with 12 bases between them. CDR3 coding DNA: TGTGCCAGCAGTCCCGGCAATCCCACCGGGGAGCTGTTTTTT. Protein product: CASSPGNPTGELFF.

Only one count was recorded for this clonotype. The genes are TRBV7-6 and TRBJ1-5; no definite D call. The CDR3 covers 14 residues. Looked up from germline, CDR1 is SGHVS and CDR2 is FNYEAQ. Trimming took off 3 bases at V and 5 bases at J, with 11 bases between the two ends. CDR3 loop: CASSLGQDDQPQHF. The CDR3 DNA reads as TGTGCCAGCAGCTTGGGCCAAGATGATCAGCCCCAGCATTTT.